These T cell receptor beta chains were read from a single sample in a study of T cells in tumors after PD-1 blockade. Measured with immunoSEQ multiplex PCR; TCRdb has only the in-frame clones, and not every one. This table holds 11,000 to 15,000 clones, 65% to 85% found once. The sequencing used PBMCs, collected after anti-PD-1 treatment. Every receptor here comes from a human donor with basal cell carcinoma. CDR3s include the opening cysteine and the closing phenylalanine or tryptophan. The D gene is left open where the match is weak. Size tells how often a clone was seen (once, few, many) or the class of an expanded clone, and some rows leave it out.

cdr3_aa | cdr3_nt | cdr3_length | d_call | j_call | v_call | clone_size
CAITSEAGGGYTF | TGTGCCATCACCTCGGAAGCAGGTGGCGGCTACACCTTC | 13 | NA | TRBJ1-2 | TRBV10-3 | NA
CASSQVGLAGAPRRDTQYF | TGTGCCAGCAGCCAAGTGGGTCTAGCGGGGGCCCCGAGGCGAGATACGCAGTATTTT | 19 | TRBD2 | TRBJ2-3 | TRBV3-1/TRBV3-2 | NA
CASSGGTSGARTYEQYF | TGCGCCAGCAGCGGCGGGACTAGCGGGGCCAGAACCTACGAGCAGTACTTC | 17 | TRBD2 | TRBJ2-7 | TRBV5-1 | once
CATSDPGLASEQFF | TGTGCCACCAGTGATCCCGGTCTAGCTAGTGAGCAGTTCTTC | 14 | NA | TRBJ2-1 | TRBV24-1 | medium-sized
CASSLTYRRDQETQYF | TGTGCCAGCTCACTAACATACAGGAGAGATCAAGAGACCCAGTACTTC | 16 | NA | TRBJ2-5 | TRBV18 | NA
CASIRTGIREQYF | TGTGCCAGCATAAGGACAGGGATTCGCGAGCAGTACTTC | 13 | TRBD1 | TRBJ2-7 | TRBV2 | NA
CASSLTPTGVYGYTF | TGTGCCAGCAGCTTAACACCGACAGGAGTATATGGCTACACCTTC | 15 | NA | TRBJ1-2 | TRBV7-3 | few
CASNTRGVANEKLFF | TGTGCCAGTAACACACGAGGGGTGGCTAATGAAAAACTGTTTTTT | 15 | NA | TRBJ1-4 | TRBV19 | NA
CASSAGDGGPNYGYTF | TGTGCCAGCAGCGCAGGTGACGGAGGCCCTAACTATGGCTACACCTTC | 16 | NA | TRBJ1-2 | TRBV9 | once
CATRGGPNSPLHF | TGTGCCACCCGAGGGGGACCCAATTCACCCCTCCACTTT | 13 | NA | TRBJ1-6 | TRBV28 | NA
CASSPPGIVNTEAFF | TGTGCCAGCAGCCCCCCAGGGATAGTGAACACTGAAGCTTTCTTT | 15 | NA | TRBJ1-1 | TRBV28 | few
CASSTASGTYEQYF | TGTGCCAGCAGCACTGCTAGCGGGACTTACGAGCAGTACTTC | 14 | TRBD2 | TRBJ2-7 | TRBV6-5 | NA
CASSPPETDTQYF | TGTGCCAGCTCCCCCCCCGAGACAGATACGCAGTATTTT | 13 | NA | TRBJ2-3 | TRBV19 | NA
CASSFSDTQYF | TGTGCCAGCAGTTTTAGTGATACGCAGTATTTT | 11 | NA | TRBJ2-3 | TRBV28 | NA
CASSQDTKGYGYTF | TGTGCCAGCAGCCAAGATACCAAGGGCTATGGCTACACCTTC | 14 | NA | TRBJ1-2 | TRBV14 | NA
CASSFSLAGGEISSTDTQYF | TGTGCCAGCAGCTTCTCTCTAGCGGGGGGTGAAATTTCTAGCACAGATACGCAGTATTTT | 20 | TRBD2 | TRBJ2-3 | TRBV28 | NA
CASRDNPGGETQYF | TGTGCCAGCAGAGATAACCCCGGGGGAGAGACCCAGTACTTC | 14 | NA | TRBJ2-5 | TRBV2 | NA
CASSGLRGSAETQYF | TGTGCCAGCAGTGGCCTGAGGGGTTCGGCGGAGACCCAGTACTTC | 15 | NA | TRBJ2-5 | TRBV28 | NA
CSASSSGDTDTQYF | TGCAGTGCTAGTTCCAGCGGAGACACAGATACGCAGTATTTT | 14 | NA | TRBJ2-3 | TRBV20-1 | NA
CASSFTDTQYF | TGTGCCAGCAGTTTCACAGATACGCAGTATTTT | 11 | NA | TRBJ2-3 | TRBV12-3/TRBV12-4 | NA
CASSQRDGDSYNEQFF | TGTGCCAGCAGCCAAAGAGACGGCGACTCCTACAATGAGCAGTTCTTC | 16 | NA | TRBJ2-1 | TRBV3-1/TRBV3-2 | NA
CASSLVAGVGDQPQHF | TGTGCCAGCAGCTTAGTCGCCGGGGTGGGAGATCAGCCCCAGCATTTT | 16 | NA | TRBJ1-5 | TRBV7-9 | NA
CASSQVPRGGGNTIYF | TGCGCCAGCAGCCAAGTTCCCAGGGGTGGTGGAAACACCATATATTTT | 16 | NA | TRBJ1-3 | TRBV4-1 | NA
CASSFQVGTPNTEAFF | TGTGCCAGCAGTTTTCAAGTTGGGACACCGAACACTGAAGCTTTCTTT | 16 | NA | TRBJ1-1 | TRBV28 | NA
CASRATLGAGELFF | TGTGCCAGCAGAGCCACTCTAGGAGCCGGGGAGCTGTTTTTT | 14 | NA | TRBJ2-2 | TRBV9 | NA
CASSETGMNTGELFF | TGTGCCAGCAGCGAGACAGGGATGAACACCGGGGAGCTGTTTTTT | 15 | TRBD1 | TRBJ2-2 | TRBV9 | medium-sized
CSFTRDEKLFF | TGCAGTTTCACAAGGGATGAAAAACTGTTTTTT | 11 | NA | TRBJ1-4 | TRBV20-1 | NA
CASSLAVGNQPQHF | TGTGCCAGCAGCTTAGCAGTTGGCAATCAGCCCCAGCATTTT | 14 | NA | TRBJ1-5 | TRBV7-9 | NA
CSVGGTGGAKGYTF | TGCAGCGTTGGGGGGACAGGGGGCGCAAAAGGCTACACCTTC | 14 | TRBD1 | TRBJ1-2 | TRBV29-1 | NA
CATRGASNEKLFF | TGTGCCACCCGCGGGGCGTCTAATGAAAAACTGTTTTTT | 13 | NA | TRBJ1-4 | TRBV6-1 | NA
CASSFGRSGANVLTF | TGCGCCAGCAGCTTTGGCCGGTCTGGGGCCAACGTCCTGACTTTC | 15 | NA | TRBJ2-6 | TRBV5-1 | NA